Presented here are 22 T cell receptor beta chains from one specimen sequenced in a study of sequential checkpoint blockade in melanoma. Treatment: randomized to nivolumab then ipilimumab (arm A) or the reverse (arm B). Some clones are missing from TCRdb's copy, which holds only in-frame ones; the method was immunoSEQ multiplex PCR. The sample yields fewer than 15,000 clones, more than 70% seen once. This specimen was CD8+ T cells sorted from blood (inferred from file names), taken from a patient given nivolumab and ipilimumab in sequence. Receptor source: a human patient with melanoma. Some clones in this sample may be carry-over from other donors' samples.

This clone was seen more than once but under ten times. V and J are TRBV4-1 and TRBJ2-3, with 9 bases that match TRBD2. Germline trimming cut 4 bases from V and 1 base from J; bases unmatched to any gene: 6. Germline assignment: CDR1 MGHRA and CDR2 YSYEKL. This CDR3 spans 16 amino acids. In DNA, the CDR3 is TGCGCCAGCAGCCTGGTCCGCGGGGGGGGCACAGATACGCAGTATTTT. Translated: CASSLVRGGGTDTQYF.

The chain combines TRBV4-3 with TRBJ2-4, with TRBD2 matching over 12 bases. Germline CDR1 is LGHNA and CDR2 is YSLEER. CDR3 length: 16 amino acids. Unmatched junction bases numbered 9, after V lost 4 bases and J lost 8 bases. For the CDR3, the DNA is TGCGCCAGCAGCCCGCTAGCGGGGGGGCCAAGAGACATTCAGTACTTC. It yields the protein CASSPLAGGPRDIQYF.

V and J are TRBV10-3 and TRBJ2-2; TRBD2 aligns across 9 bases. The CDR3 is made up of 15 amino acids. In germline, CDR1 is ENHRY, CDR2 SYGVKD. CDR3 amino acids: CSTATAGGPTGELFF. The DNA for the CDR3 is TGTTCGACCGCTACAGCGGGGGGTCCCACCGGGGAGCTGTTTTTT.

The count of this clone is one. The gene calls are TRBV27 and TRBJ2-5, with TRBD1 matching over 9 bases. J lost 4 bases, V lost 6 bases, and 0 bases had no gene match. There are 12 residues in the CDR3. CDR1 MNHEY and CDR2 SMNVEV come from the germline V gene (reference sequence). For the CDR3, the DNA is TGTGCCAGCAGGGACAGGGGAGAGACCCAGTACTTC. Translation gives CASRDRGETQYF.

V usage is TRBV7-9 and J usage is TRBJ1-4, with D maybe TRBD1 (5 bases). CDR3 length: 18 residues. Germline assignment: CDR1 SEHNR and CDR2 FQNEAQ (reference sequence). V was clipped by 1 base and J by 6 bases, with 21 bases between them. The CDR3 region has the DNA TGTGCCAGCAGCTTAGTGGGTCGCTTGTGGCAGGGTGATGAAAAACTGTTTTTT. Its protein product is CASSLVGRLWQGDEKLFF. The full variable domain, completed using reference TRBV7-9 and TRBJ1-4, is DTGVSQNPRHKITKRGQNVTFRCDPISEHNRLYWYRQTLGQGPEFLTYFQNEAQLEKSRLLSDRFSAERPKGSFSTLEIQRTEQGDSAMYLCASSLVGRLWQGDEKLFFGSGTQLSVL.

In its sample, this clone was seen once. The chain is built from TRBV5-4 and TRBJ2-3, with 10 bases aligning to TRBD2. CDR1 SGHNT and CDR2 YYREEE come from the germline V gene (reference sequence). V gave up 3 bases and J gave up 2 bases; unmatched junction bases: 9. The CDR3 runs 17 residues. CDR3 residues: CASSYLAGGSYTDTQYF. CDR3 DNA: TGTGCCAGCAGCTATTTAGCGGGGGGTAGTTACACAGATACGCAGTATTTT.

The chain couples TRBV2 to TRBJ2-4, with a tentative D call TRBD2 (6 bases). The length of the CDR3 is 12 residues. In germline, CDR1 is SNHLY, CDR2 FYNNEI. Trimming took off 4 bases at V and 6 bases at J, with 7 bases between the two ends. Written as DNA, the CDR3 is TGTGCCAGCAGTGTGGGGGGAAACATTCAGTACTTC. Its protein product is CASSVGGNIQYF.

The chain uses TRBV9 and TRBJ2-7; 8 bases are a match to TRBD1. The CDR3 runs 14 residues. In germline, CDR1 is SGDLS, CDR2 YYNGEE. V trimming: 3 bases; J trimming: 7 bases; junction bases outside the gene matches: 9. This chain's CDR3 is CASSGGDRQREQYF. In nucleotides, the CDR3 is TGTGCCAGCAGCGGGGGGGACAGGCAAAGGGAGCAGTACTTC.

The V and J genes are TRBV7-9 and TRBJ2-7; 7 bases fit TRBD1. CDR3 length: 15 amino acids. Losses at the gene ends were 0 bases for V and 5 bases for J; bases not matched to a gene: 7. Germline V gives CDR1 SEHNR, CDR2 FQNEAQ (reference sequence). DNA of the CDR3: TGTGCCAGCAGCTTAGCGGCCAACAGGGGCCACGAGCAGTACTTC. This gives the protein CASSLAANRGHEQYF.

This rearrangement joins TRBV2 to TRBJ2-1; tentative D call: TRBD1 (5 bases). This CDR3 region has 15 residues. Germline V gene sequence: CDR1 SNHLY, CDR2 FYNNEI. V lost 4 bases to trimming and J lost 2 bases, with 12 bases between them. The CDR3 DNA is TGTGCCAGCAGTGGTATTGGGGCGCCCTACAATGAGCAGTTCTTC. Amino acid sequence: CASSGIGAPYNEQFF.

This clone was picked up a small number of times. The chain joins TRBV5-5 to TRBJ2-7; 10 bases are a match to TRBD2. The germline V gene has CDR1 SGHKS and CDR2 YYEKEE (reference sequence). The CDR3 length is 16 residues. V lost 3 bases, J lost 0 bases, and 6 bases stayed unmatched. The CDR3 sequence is CASSSLLAGASYEQYF. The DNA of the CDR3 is TGTGCCAGCAGCTCCCTTCTAGCGGGGGCCTCCTACGAGCAGTACTTC. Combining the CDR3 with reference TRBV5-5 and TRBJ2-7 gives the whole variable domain DAGVTQSPTHLIKTRGQQVTLRCSPISGHKSVSWYQQVLGQGPQFIFQYYEKEERGRGNFPDRFSARQFPNYSSELNVNALLLGDSALYLCASSSLLAGASYEQYFGPGTRLTVT.

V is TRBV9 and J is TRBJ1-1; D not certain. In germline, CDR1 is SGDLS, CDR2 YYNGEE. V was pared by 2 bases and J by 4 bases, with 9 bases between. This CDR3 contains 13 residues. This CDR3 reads CASSVVHLTEAFF. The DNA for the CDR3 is TGTGCCAGCAGCGTTGTACACCTCACTGAAGCTTTCTTT.

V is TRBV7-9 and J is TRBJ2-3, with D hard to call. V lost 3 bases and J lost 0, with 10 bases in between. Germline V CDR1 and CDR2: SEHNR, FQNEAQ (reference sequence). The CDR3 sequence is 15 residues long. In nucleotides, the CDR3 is TGTGCCAGCAGCTTCCGCAGGTCTAGCACAGATACGCAGTATTTT. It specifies CASSFRRSSTDTQYF.

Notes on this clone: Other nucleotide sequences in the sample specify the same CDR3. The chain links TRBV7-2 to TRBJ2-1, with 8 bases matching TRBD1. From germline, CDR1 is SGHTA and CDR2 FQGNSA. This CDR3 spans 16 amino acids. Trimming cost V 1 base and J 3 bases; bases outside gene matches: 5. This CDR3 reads CASSLGRQGRYNEQFF. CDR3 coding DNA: TGTGCCAGCAGCTTAGGACGACAGGGGCGCTACAATGAGCAGTTCTTC.

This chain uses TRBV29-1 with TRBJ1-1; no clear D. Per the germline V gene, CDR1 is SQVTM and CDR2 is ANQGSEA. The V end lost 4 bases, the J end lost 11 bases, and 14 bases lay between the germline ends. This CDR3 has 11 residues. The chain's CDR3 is CSVGWAQIAFF. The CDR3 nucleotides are TGCAGCGTTGGGTGGGCCCAGATCGCTTTCTTT.

CDR3 nucleotide sequence: TGTGCCAGCAGCACCCGGTCTACGAACACCGGGGAGCTGTTTTTT. Protein sequence: CASSTRSTNTGELFF. V and J are TRBV5-8 and TRBJ2-2; D ambiguous. Between the trimmed V and J ends, which lost 4 bases and 0 bases, there was a span of 10 bases. This CDR3 region has 15 residues. Looked up from germline, CDR1 is SGHTS and CDR2 is YDEGEE.

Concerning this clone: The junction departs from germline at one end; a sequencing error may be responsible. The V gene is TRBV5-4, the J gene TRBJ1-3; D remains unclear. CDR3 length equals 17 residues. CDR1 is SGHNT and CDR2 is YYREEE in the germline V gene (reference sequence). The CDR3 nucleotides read TGCGCCAGCAGCCAACGGTACGGAGGCAGGACTGGAAACACCATATATTTT. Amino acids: CASSQRYGGRTGNTIYF. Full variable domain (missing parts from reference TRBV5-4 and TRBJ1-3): ETGVTQSPTHLIKTRGQQVTLRCSSQSGHNTVSWYQQALGQGPQFIFQYYREEENGRGNFPPRFSGLQFPNYSSELNVNALELDDSALYLCASSQRYGGRTGNTIYFGEGSWLTVV.

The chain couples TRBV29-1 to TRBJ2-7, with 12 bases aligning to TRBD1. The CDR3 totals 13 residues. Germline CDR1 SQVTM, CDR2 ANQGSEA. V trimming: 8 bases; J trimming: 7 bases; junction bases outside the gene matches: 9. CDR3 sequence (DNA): TGCAGCACCTCGGGACAGGGGGCGCGGGAGCAGTACTTC. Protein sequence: CSTSGQGAREQYF.

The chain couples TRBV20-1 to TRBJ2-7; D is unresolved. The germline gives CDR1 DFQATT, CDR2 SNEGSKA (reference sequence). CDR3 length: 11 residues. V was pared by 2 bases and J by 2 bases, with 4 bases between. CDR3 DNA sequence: TGCAGTGCTAGAATCGCCTACGAGCAGTACTTC. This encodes CSARIAYEQYF.

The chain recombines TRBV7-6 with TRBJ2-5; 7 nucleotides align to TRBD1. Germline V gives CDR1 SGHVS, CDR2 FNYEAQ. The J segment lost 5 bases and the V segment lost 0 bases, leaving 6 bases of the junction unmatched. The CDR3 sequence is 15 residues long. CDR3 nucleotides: TGTGCCAGCAGCTTAGCCAGAGGGGGCCGGGAGACCCAGTACTTC. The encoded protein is CASSLARGGRETQYF.

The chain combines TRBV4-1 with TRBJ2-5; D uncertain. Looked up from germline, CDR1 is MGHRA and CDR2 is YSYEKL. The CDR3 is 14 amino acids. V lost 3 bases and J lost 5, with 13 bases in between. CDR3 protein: CASSQVSSAETQYF. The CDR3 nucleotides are TGCGCCAGCAGCCAGGTCTCCAGCGCGGAGACCCAGTACTTC.

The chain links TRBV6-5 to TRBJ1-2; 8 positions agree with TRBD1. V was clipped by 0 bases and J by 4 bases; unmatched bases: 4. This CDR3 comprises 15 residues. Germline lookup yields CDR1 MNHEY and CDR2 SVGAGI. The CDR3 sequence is CASSYSSGGPYGYTF. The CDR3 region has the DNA TGTGCCAGCAGTTACTCGTCAGGGGGCCCCTATGGCTACACCTTC.